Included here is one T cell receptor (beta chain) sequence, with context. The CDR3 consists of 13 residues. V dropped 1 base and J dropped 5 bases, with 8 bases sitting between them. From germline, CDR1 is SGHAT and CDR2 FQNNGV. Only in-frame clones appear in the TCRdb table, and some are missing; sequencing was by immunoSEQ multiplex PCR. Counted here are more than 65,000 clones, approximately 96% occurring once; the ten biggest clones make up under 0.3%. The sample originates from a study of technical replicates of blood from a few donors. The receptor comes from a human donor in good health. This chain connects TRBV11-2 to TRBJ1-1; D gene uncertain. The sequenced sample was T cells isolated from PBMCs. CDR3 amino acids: CASSLGRRTEAFF. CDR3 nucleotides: TGTGCCAGCAGCTTAGGGCGGCGGACTGAAGCTTTCTTT.